This T cell receptor beta chain was recorded in a study of blood T cell repertoires in COVID-19. Overall study: PBMCs, B-cell-depleted T cells, or T cells were the source of the cDNA or gDNA that made up the material.

Methods used by the authors: The authors estimated nucleated cell counts from reference gene primer amplification. Data came from immunoSEQ multiplex PCR; TCRdb stores just in-frame clones and leaves some out. V, J and clone size derive from that table, while D and trimming were established from the DNA sequence. Found here are tens of thousands of clones, roughly 92% of them singletons; the top ten hold approximately 6%. CDR1 and CDR2 (germline): SGHAT, FQNNGV. The CDR3 length is 15 residues. Trimming left V 5 bases short and J 3 bases short, with 13 bases between. Input material: peripheral blood. The receptor was derived from a woman in her fifties or sixties with active COVID-19. This chain links TRBV11-2 with TRBJ1-4; D not resolved. CDR3 residues: CASSLLGAANEKLFF. The CDR3 DNA follows: TGTGCCAGCAGCCTCCTGGGCGCAGCTAATGAAAAACTGTTTTTT.